A few counts support the clone carrying this T cell receptor (beta chain). Antigen: not known. The entry originates in a study of vaccination and CD4 T cells after COVID-19. At the level of the study: For post-vaccine samples, collection took place a median approximately 72 days after dose two, ranging from 14 to 241. Control cultures were supplied with a CEFX pool, an HIV-1 Nef pool, or no peptide at all. Whole-study results and caveats: Median numbers of SARS-CoV-2-reactive clonotypes increased from roughly 19 to 38 (not a significant change).

The V end lost 0 bases, the J end lost 8 bases, and 10 bases lay between the germline ends. The CDR3 length is 12 residues. Germline assignment: CDR1 SQVTM and CDR2 ANQGSEA. Cultured CD4+ T cell DNA was sequenced using the Oncomine TCR Beta short-read assay. TCRdb fed the PCR reads into MiXCR, producing one record per CDR3 protein. The table shows around 14,000 distinct CDR3 sequences, with less than 35% occurring only once. The treatment denotes: approximately 9-day PBMC culture with coronavirus spike peptide pools or control peptides (ViraFEST assay). Fresh IL-2 medium was used to replace half of the medium on days 3 and 7.

This material consisted of CD4+ T cells from blood, cultured in vitro, taken before SARS-CoV-2 vaccination. The genes are TRBV29-1 and TRBJ1-1, with D unclear. The receptor was isolated from a human donor who received a COVID-19 vaccine. Here the CDR3 reads CSVEEGGGEAFF. The CDR3 DNA is TGCAGCGTTGAAGAGGGCGGTGGGGAAGCTTTCTTT.